Listed below are T cell receptor beta chains from one sample, sequenced in a study of T-cell memory formation after mild COVID-19. A single record per CDR3 protein comes from TCRdb applying MiXCR to the 5' RACE reads. The sample has hundreds of thousands of distinct CDR3 sequences; around 28% are singletons. Sequences were obtained from PBMCs or a T cell subset sorted from them (not recorded which). These receptors were collected from an adult woman who had mild COVID-19 (a few samples of this study predate the infection). Cell type and time point are not known. Each CDR3 is given with its conserved first and last residue. D genes are given only for firm matches. Not all rows give a size; the values are once, few, many and, for expanded clones, a class.

V	D	size	J	DNA	CDR3
TRBV4-3	TRBD2	-	TRBJ2-3	TGCGCCAGCAGCCAAGAGGTGCTAGCGGCGACAGATACGCAGTATTTT	CASSQEVLAATDTQYF
TRBV9	-	-	TRBJ1-6	TGTGCCAGCAGCGTAGAATATACAGTCCGATCGAACAAGTTCTATAATTCACCCCTCCACTTT	CASSVEYTVRSNKFYNSPLHF
TRBV7-6	-	few	TRBJ2-1	TGTGCCAGCAGCTTAGCCCCGTGGTTATCAATTAAAGCCTCCTACAATGAGCAGTTCTTC	CASSLAPWLSIKASYNEQFF
TRBV6-1	-	few	TRBJ1-4	TGTGCCAGCAGATTCCGCAGGGGTAAAGATGAAAAACTGTTTTTT	CASRFRRGKDEKLFF
TRBV5-1	-	-	TRBJ1-2	TGCGCCAGCAGCGAGACCGGGATCGCTTCCTATGGCTACACCTTC	CASSETGIASYGYTF
TRBV9	TRBD2	few	TRBJ2-1	TGTGCCAGCAGCGTAGAGTGGAGCGGGAGATACAATGAGCAGTTCTTC	CASSVEWSGRYNEQFF
TRBV6-2/TRBV6-3	-	-	TRBJ1-5	TGTGCCAGCAGTTACTCGTGGGGGAAACAGCCCCAGCATTTT	CASSYSWGKQPQHF
TRBV6-2/TRBV6-3	-	-	TRBJ1-5	TGTGCCAGCAGTTACTCGACGGGATTCCAGCCCCAGCATTTT	CASSYSTGFQPQHF
TRBV14	-	few	TRBJ2-7	TGTGCCAGCAGCGATACCTTACAGACCCCCTACGAGCAGTACTTC	CASSDTLQTPYEQYF
TRBV7-3	TRBD2	-	TRBJ2-2	TGTGCCAGCAGCCCTCAGACTAGCGGGGGGTCCCTTAGCAACACCGGGGAGCTGTTTTTT	CASSPQTSGGSLSNTGELFF
TRBV11-2	TRBD2	many	TRBJ2-1	TGTGCCAGCAGTCTAGCGGGGGTCGTCAATGAGCAGTTCTTC	CASSLAGVVNEQFF
TRBV5-1	TRBD1	-	TRBJ2-7	TGCGCCAGCAGCTCGACAGGGGACTCCTACGAGCAGTACTTC	CASSSTGDSYEQYF
TRBV3-1	-	many	TRBJ2-3	TGTGCCAGCAGCCAAGGCGGGGCAGATACGCAGTATTTT	CASSQGGADTQYF
TRBV20-1	-	-	TRBJ1-1	TGCAGTGTCATCCGGGACTGGGGCGTCACTGAAGCTTTCTTT	CSVIRDWGVTEAFF
TRBV10-3	-	-	TRBJ2-1	TGTGCCATCAGTGAGTCGATCGGGAAGTCCTACAATGAGCAGTTCTTC	CAISESIGKSYNEQFF
TRBV5-6	-	-	TRBJ1-5	TGTGCCAGCAGCTTGTGGGAAGTAAATCAGCCCCAGCATTTT	CASSLWEVNQPQHF
TRBV20-1	-	few	TRBJ2-7	TGCAGTGCTAGCGGGGAGAACCTCTTCGAGCAGTACTTC	CSASGENLFEQYF
TRBV24-1	-	few	TRBJ2-1	TGTGCCACCAGTGATCCCAAAGGGCAGTTCTTC	CATSDPKGQFF
TRBV7-2	-	-	TRBJ2-1	TGTGCCAGCGTACGAGAACCACCGTCCTACAATGAGCAGTTCTTC	CASVREPPSYNEQFF
TRBV15	-	many	TRBJ2-3	TGTGCCACCAGCACCCAGGAGAGGCCCTTTTATAGCACAGATACGCAGTATTTT	CATSTQERPFYSTDTQYF
TRBV7-3	TRBD1	-	TRBJ1-1	TGTGCCAGCAGCTTAATGGGGACAGGTGAAGCTTTCTTT	CASSLMGTGEAFF
TRBV6-4	-	few	TRBJ1-2	TGTGCCAGCAGTGACTCGGCGGGGAAAGGAGGGTATGGCTACACCTTC	CASSDSAGKGGYGYTF
TRBV20-1	-	few	TRBJ2-1	TGCAGTGGTGAACAGTACAATGAGCAGTTCTTC	CSGEQYNEQFF
TRBV6-6	-	-	TRBJ1-1	TGTGCCAGCAGTTTCAGGGAGGACACTGAAGCTTTCTTT	CASSFREDTEAFF
TRBV5-1	-	-	TRBJ2-3	TGCGCCAGCAGCTCCCAAGTATCCATTTTAACAGATACGCAGTATTTT	CASSSQVSILTDTQYF
TRBV12-3/TRBV12-4	-	many	TRBJ2-3	TGTGCCAGCAGTTGGAATTCCCTGAGCACAGATACGCAGTATTTT	CASSWNSLSTDTQYF
TRBV3-1	-	-	TRBJ1-5	TGTGCCAGCAGCCAAGAAGGGGGGGGAGGAGCCCAGCATTTT	CASSQEGGGGAQHF
TRBV10-3	-	few	TRBJ2-4	TGTGCCATCAGTGAGGGGGGTGCCAAAAACATTCAGTACTTC	CAISEGGAKNIQYF
TRBV9	TRBD2	-	TRBJ2-1	TGTGCCAGCAGCGATGGACTAGCGGGAGGACTTGAGCAGTTCTTC	CASSDGLAGGLEQFF
TRBV11-2	TRBD2	-	TRBJ2-5	TGTGCCAGCAGCACGGGGACTAGCGGGATGGCGGAGGGGACCCAGTACTTC	CASSTGTSGMAEGTQYF
TRBV4-1	-	-	TRBJ2-1	TGCGCCAGCAGCCAAGATTGGGGGACCAACCGGCGGGGCAATGAGCAGTTCTTC	CASSQDWGTNRRGNEQFF
TRBV12-3/TRBV12-4	-	once	TRBJ1-2	TGTGCCAGCAGCCGGACGGTTCCAAGCTATGGCTACACCTTC	CASSRTVPSYGYTF
TRBV4-2	TRBD2	-	TRBJ2-7	TGTGCCAGCAGCCCGACTAGCGGGAGGCTTGGGTCCTACGAGCAGTACTTC	CASSPTSGRLGSYEQYF
TRBV20-1	-	many	TRBJ1-1	TGCAGTGCTAGAGATCCGCGGCAGCCGAACACTGAAGCTTTCTTT	CSARDPRQPNTEAFF
TRBV12-3/TRBV12-4	-	-	TRBJ1-1	TGTGCCAGCAGCCTCACAGGGTTGGACACTGAAGCTTTCTTT	CASSLTGLDTEAFF
TRBV20-1	-	-	TRBJ2-7	TGCAGTGCTTCCCCGGGACCCGGGTCCTACGAGCAGTACTTC	CSASPGPGSYEQYF
TRBV28	-	-	TRBJ1-1	TGTGCCAGCAGTCGCAGGACGGAAATAAACACTGAAGCTTTCTTT	CASSRRTEINTEAFF
TRBV7-9	TRBD2	-	TRBJ2-1	TGTGCCAGCAGTGACTCGGCTAGCGGATACAATGAGCAGTTCTTC	CASSDSASGYNEQFF
TRBV20-1	-	-	TRBJ2-2	TGCAGTGCTAGAGGTTGGAACACCGGGGAGCTGTTTTTT	CSARGWNTGELFF
TRBV4-3	TRBD2	-	TRBJ2-1	TGCGCCAGCAGCCAAGATTTTCGGGGGGTGCAGTTCTTC	CASSQDFRGVQFF
TRBV6-5	-	few	TRBJ2-5	TGTGCCAGCAGTACCCCGAGGGTACAAAGGGGCCAAGAGACCCAGTACTTC	CASSTPRVQRGQETQYF
TRBV5-4	TRBD2	-	TRBJ2-1	TGTGCCAGCAGCTTGGCCCAGCGGGGGGGCTACAATGAGCAGTTCTTC	CASSLAQRGGYNEQFF
TRBV6-1	TRBD1	few	TRBJ1-5	TGTGCCAGCAGGATAGACAGGGGGGGTAATCAGCCCCAGCATTTT	CASRIDRGGNQPQHF
TRBV4-3	-	few	TRBJ2-3	TGCGCCAGCAGCCGGAACACCCCCGATACGCAGTATTTT	CASSRNTPDTQYF